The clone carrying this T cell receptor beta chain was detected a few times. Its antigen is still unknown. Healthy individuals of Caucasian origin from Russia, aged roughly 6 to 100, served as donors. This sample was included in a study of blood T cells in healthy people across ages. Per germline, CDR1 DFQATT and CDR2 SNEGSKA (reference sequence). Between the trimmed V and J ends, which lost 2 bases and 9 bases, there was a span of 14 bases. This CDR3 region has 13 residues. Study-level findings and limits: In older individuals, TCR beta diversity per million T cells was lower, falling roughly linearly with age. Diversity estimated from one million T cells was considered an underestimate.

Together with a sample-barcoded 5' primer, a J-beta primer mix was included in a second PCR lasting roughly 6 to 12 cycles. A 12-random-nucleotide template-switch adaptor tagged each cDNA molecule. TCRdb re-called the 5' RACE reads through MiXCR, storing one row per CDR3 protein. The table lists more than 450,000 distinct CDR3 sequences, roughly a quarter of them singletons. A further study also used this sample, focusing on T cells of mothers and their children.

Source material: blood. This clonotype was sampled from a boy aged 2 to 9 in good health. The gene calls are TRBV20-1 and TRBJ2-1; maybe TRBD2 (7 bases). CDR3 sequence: CSARRVGGPEQFF. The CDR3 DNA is TGCAGTGCTAGAAGGGTCGGGGGGCCTGAGCAGTTCTTC.